The present T cell receptor beta chain was sequenced within a study of Graves' ophthalmopathy and Graves' hyperthyroidism. Points from the study as a whole: In blood, most expanded thyroid clonotypes above 0.001 frequency were also detected.

Germline V lookup: CDR1 SEHNR, CDR2 FQNEAQ (reference sequence). V lost 1 base, J lost 3 bases, and 7 bases stayed unmatched. The CDR3 has 16 amino acids. Worth noting for this clonotype: Its target is unknown.

None of the included patients had other autoimmune diseases, uncontrolled infections, pregnancy or lactation, as these led to exclusion. Clinical symptoms, serum thyroxine, TRAb, thyroid ultrasound and orbital computed tomography determined diagnosis. Amplified TCR beta CDR3 regions were obtained using RNA transcripts as template. Investigators did first-round RT-PCR with HTBI primers, then second-round multiplex PCR. One entry per CDR3 protein, called by TCRdb with MiXCR from the multiplex PCR reads. The sample yields 200,000 to 300,000 distinct CDR3 sequences, 45% to 55% seen once. This TCR came from an adult man with Graves' ophthalmopathy. The specimen sequenced was peripheral blood. J is TRBJ2-7 and V is TRBV7-9; 9 bases fit TRBD1. In DNA, the CDR3 is TGTGCCAGCAGCTTAGGTATTACGGGACAGGGCTACGAGCAGTACTTC. Encoded protein: CASSLGITGQGYEQYF.